Presented here are 18 T cell receptor beta chains from one specimen sequenced in a study of cytomegalovirus exposure and HLA in healthy donors (dated by TCRdb to between 2016 and 2019). Library preparation used the immunoSEQ multiplex PCR assay. A mixture of 60 forward primers for TCR Vbeta segments and 13 reverse primers for TCR Jbeta segments was used in the multiplex PCR. Here the immuneACCESS table is served through TCRdb, limited to in-frame sequences with V and J called. Missing clones are a known gap in these copies; in checked studies unresolved V genes cover under half, and the rest lacks a known reason. The sample profile shows about 82,000 clones; 70% to 85% of them were found once. Together, the top ten hold 13% of the sample. The sequenced sample consisted of PBMCs. These receptor sequences come from a human donor in good health.

The genes are TRBV5-1 and TRBJ2-2, with a weak D call TRBD2 (6 bases). The germline V gene encodes CDR1 SGHRS and CDR2 YFSETQ. The germline V and J ends were trimmed by 7 bases and 4 bases, with 17 bases remaining between them. The CDR3 runs 15 residues. The DNA for the CDR3 is TGCGCCAGCTTGTCCTTTGCGGGGAGCACCGGGGAGCTGTTTTTT. Translation: CASLSFAGSTGELFF.

V usage is TRBV5-4 and J usage is TRBJ2-5; 13 bases agree with TRBD2. From germline, CDR1 is SGHNT and CDR2 YYREEE (reference sequence). This CDR3 comprises 17 residues. Losses at the gene ends were 2 bases for V and 2 bases for J; bases not matched to a gene: 6. In nucleotides, the CDR3 is TGTGCCAGCAGCTTTGGGACTAGCGGGGCAGATCAAGAGACCCAGTACTTC. Translation: CASSFGTSGADQETQYF. Looking up the rest from reference TRBV5-4 and TRBJ2-5 gives the full variable domain: ETGVTQSPTHLIKTRGQQVTLRCSSQSGHNTVSWYQQALGQGPQFIFQYYREEENGRGNFPPRFSGLQFPNYSSELNVNALELDDSALYLCASSFGTSGADQETQYFGPGTRLLVL.

This chain connects TRBV7-2 to TRBJ1-2; tentatively, D is TRBD1 (5 bases). Trimming took 6 bases from V and 9 from J, leaving 17 bases between them. Germline V CDR1 and CDR2: SGHTA, FQGNSA. This CDR3 has 13 amino acids. CDR3 coding DNA: TGTGCCAGCAGGGCCGGGGGGGAAGAAAGCTACACCTTC. It is translated as CASRAGGEESYTF.

The chain couples TRBV6-1 to TRBJ1-2; D perhaps matches TRBD1 (6 bases). V dropped 4 bases and J dropped 5 bases, with 20 bases sitting between them. This CDR3 is built from 16 residues. From germline, CDR1 is MNHNS and CDR2 SASEGT. CDR3 residues: CASSGGQKGRLYGYTF. The DNA for the CDR3 is TGTGCCAGCAGTGGGGGGCAAAAGGGACGCTTATATGGCTACACCTTC.

This rearrangement joins TRBV19 to TRBJ2-1, with 9 bases matching TRBD1. J was trimmed by 7 bases and V by 10 bases; bases with no gene match: 17. CDR1 is LNHDA and CDR2 is SQIVND in the germline V gene (reference sequence). The CDR3 is 16 residues long. The CDR3, as DNA: TGTGCCACCTCCGGGAACTACGGGACAGGGAGGAATGAGCAGTTCTTC. Translation gives CATSGNYGTGRNEQFF.

This sequence joins TRBV27 and TRBJ1-5; D remains unclear. Trimming took off 6 bases at V and 3 bases at J, with 12 bases between the two ends. The CDR3 spans 14 residues. From germline, CDR1 is MNHEY and CDR2 SMNVEV (reference sequence). CDR3 nucleotide sequence: TGTGCCAGCAGCCTGGCCACAGACAATCAGCCCCAGCATTTT. Translation gives CASSLATDNQPQHF.

The CDR3 is CSVGPGDFEQFF. The CDR3 DNA is TGCAGCGTTGGTCCTGGGGACTTCGAGCAGTTCTTC. The chain links TRBV29-1 to TRBJ2-1; D possibly corresponds to TRBD2 (6 bases). The CDR3 runs 12 residues. V was cut by 4 bases and J by 10 bases, with 14 bases left in between. Germline V gene sequence: CDR1 SQVTM, CDR2 ANQGSEA.

The chain is built from TRBV6-5 and TRBJ1-6, with a weak D call TRBD1 (6 bases). Germline V CDR1 and CDR2: MNHEY, SVGAGI. The CDR3 covers 14 residues. V shed 6 bases and J shed 8 bases, with 14 bases lying between them. In DNA, the CDR3 is TGTGCCAGCAGGGACGGGACACCCTATTCACCCCTCCACTTT. Translating gives CASRDGTPYSPLHF.

The genes are TRBV6-1 and TRBJ2-1; D might be TRBD2 (6 bases). The ends were cut back, 2 bases at V and 7 bases at J, with 18 bases in the middle. The length of the CDR3 is 16 residues. Germline loops: CDR1 MNHNS, CDR2 SASEGT. The CDR3 sequence: CASSESLGGARNEQFF. As DNA, the CDR3 is TGTGCCAGCAGTGAATCTTTAGGCGGGGCCAGGAATGAGCAGTTCTTC.

CDR3 sequence reads: CASSLVDQPQHF. Written as DNA, the CDR3 is TGTGCCAGCAGCTTGGTCGATCAGCCCCAGCATTTT. The rearrangement joins TRBV5-6 to TRBJ1-5; D is unresolved. CDR1 SGHDT and CDR2 YYEEEE come from the germline V gene. The CDR3 runs 12 residues. Trimming left V 0 bases short and J 5 bases short, with 3 bases between.

This clone was found once. The chain has TRBV9 and TRBJ2-7; TRBD2 agrees at 8 bases. With 3 bases clipped from V and 1 base from J, the junction kept 9 bases outside the gene matches. Per germline, CDR1 SGDLS and CDR2 YYNGEE. The CDR3 contains 16 residues. The CDR3 here is CASSARGASGSYEQYF. The CDR3 DNA is TGTGCCAGCAGCGCCCGGGGGGCTAGCGGGTCCTACGAGCAGTACTTC.

Points on this clone: A junction end diverges from the germline sequence, so it may reflect a read error. V and J are TRBV6-5 and TRBJ1-2, with D unresolved. This CDR3 contains 10 residues. Looked up from germline, CDR1 is MNHEY and CDR2 is SVGAGI. The CDR3 here is CASSYRRGAF. CDR3 nucleotide sequence: TGTGCCAGCAGTTACCGCCGGGGTGCCTTC.

This clone was detected a few times. CDR3 DNA: TGTGCCATCAGTGGCACGGACAGGGGGTTTGAAGCTTTCTTT. Translated: CAISGTDRGFEAFF. The genes are TRBV10-3 and TRBJ1-1; 10 nucleotides align to TRBD1. J lost 7 bases, V lost 4 bases, and 6 bases had no gene match. CDR1 ENHRY and CDR2 SYGVKD come from the germline V gene. The CDR3 has 14 residues.

This chain uses TRBV7-8 with TRBJ2-1; D remains ambiguous. There are 11 residues in the CDR3. Looked up from germline, CDR1 is SGHVS and CDR2 is FQNEAQ. V was cut by 7 bases and J by 6 bases, with 7 bases left in between. The CDR3: CASTNFNEQFF. CDR3 DNA sequence: TGTGCCAGCACCAACTTCAATGAGCAGTTCTTC.

The rearrangement joins TRBV29-1 to TRBJ2-6; D possibly corresponds to TRBD2 (7 bases). The V gene lost 4 bases and the J gene lost 4 bases, with 14 bases spanning the gap. Germline V gives CDR1 SQVTM, CDR2 ANQGSEA. This CDR3 comprises 15 residues. CDR3 protein: CSVVAGARGANVLTF. CDR3 nucleotide sequence: TGCAGCGTTGTGGCGGGGGCGCGAGGGGCCAACGTCCTGACTTTC.

The chain has TRBV29-1 and TRBJ2-3, with TRBD2 matching over 15 bases. The CDR3 has 18 amino acids. Trimming at V came to 4 bases and at J to 1 base, leaving 9 bases not matched to a gene. The germline V gene has CDR1 SQVTM and CDR2 ANQGSEA. The CDR3 DNA reads TGCAGCGTTGGGACTAGCGGGGGGGCCTTACCCGGCACAGATACGCAGTATTTT. Translated, it gives CSVGTSGGALPGTDTQYF.

The chain uses TRBV13 and TRBJ2-1, with 7 bases lining up with TRBD2. Germline V lookup: CDR1 PRHDT, CDR2 FYEKMQ (reference sequence). The CDR3 runs to 15 residues. The V gene end was trimmed by 7 bases and the J gene end by 1 base; junction bases not matched to a gene: 7. The CDR3 reads CASNPAGESYNEQFF. As DNA, the CDR3 is TGTGCCAGCAACCCCGCGGGGGAGTCCTACAATGAGCAGTTCTTC.

The J gene is TRBJ1-1, the V gene TRBV6-6; 8 bases match TRBD1. Trimming took 11 bases from V and 6 from J; bases not matched to a gene: 8. The CDR3 consists of 12 residues. Germline loops: CDR1 MNHNY, CDR2 SVGAGI (reference sequence). CDR3 region: CAGGQGGPEAFF. The CDR3 region has the DNA TGTGCCGGCGGACAGGGAGGGCCTGAAGCTTTCTTT.